The 28 T cell receptor beta chains below come from one sample, sequenced in a study of blood T cells in healthy people across ages. Alongside a J-beta primer mix, a sample-barcoded 5' primer served in a second PCR lasting roughly 7 to 11 cycles. TCRdb recomputed calls from the 5' RACE reads with MiXCR, one row per CDR3 protein. This repertoire shows over 450,000 distinct CDR3 sequences, 20% to 30% found once; its top ten account for around 10%. This sample also appeared in a second study, on T cells of mothers and their children.

The sample taken for sequencing was blood. The receptor source for this set is a boy aged 5-17 years in good health.

DNA for the CDR3: TGTGCCAGCAGTCCACCCGGGACAGACGTCTACGAGCAGTACTTC. Its protein product is CASSPPGTDVYEQYF. The chain has TRBV27 and TRBJ2-5; 7 bases line up with TRBD1. The end of the DNA aligns better with TRBJ2-7, so the J call may be wrong. Germline-derived CDR1 and CDR2 are MNHEY and SMNVEV (reference sequence). The CDR3 is 15 residues long.

The DNA of the CDR3 is TGTGCCAGCTCACCATCTACTAGCGGAGACCCTGAGACCCAGTACTTC. Translating gives CASSPSTSGDPETQYF. The chain combines TRBV18 with TRBJ2-5; 8 nucleotides match TRBD2. The V and J ends lost 2 bases and 5 bases, in that order; junction bases with no gene match: 10. CDR3 size: 16 residues. Germline V gene lookup returns CDR1 KGHSH and CDR2 LQKENI.

The chain recombines TRBV7-9 with TRBJ1-2; D is ambiguous. Germline V gene data show CDR1 as SEHNR and CDR2 as FQNEAQ (reference sequence). V was shortened by 5 bases and J by 3 bases, with 10 bases between the two germline ends. This CDR3 has 13 amino acids. The CDR3 loop reads CASSQVGYYGYTF. The CDR3 nucleotides read TGTGCCAGCAGCCAAGTAGGGTACTATGGCTACACCTTC.

The chain carries TRBV5-1 and TRBJ1-2, with D tentatively TRBD1 (5 bases). Trimming shortened V by 0 bases and J by 8 bases, and 14 bases separated the two germline ends. The germline V gene has CDR1 SGHRS and CDR2 YFSETQ. The CDR3 length is 14 residues. The CDR3 protein is CASSLEAGLRGYTF. The CDR3 DNA reads TGCGCCAGCAGCTTGGAGGCGGGACTGAGAGGCTACACCTTC.

The CDR3 protein is CASSLQVRWGSTDTEAFF. For the CDR3, the DNA is TGTGCCAGCAGCCTCCAAGTTCGGTGGGGGTCTACAGACACTGAAGCTTTCTTT. This sequence joins TRBV7-9 and TRBJ1-1; D may be TRBD1 (5 bases). With 5 bases removed from V and 3 bases from J, the gap between germline ends came to 25 bases. The CDR3 has 18 residues. Germline CDR1 reads SEHNR; CDR2 reads FQNEAQ (reference sequence).

This clonotype showed up just a few times. J is TRBJ1-4 and V is TRBV7-2; D gene unclear. V was shortened by 2 bases and J by 5 bases, with 9 bases between the two germline ends. Germline CDR1 reads SGHTA; CDR2 reads FQGNSA. This CDR3 spans 14 amino acids. The DNA of the CDR3 is TGTGCCAGCAGCTTACCCGGACGGAATGAAAAACTGTTTTTT. Translating it yields CASSLPGRNEKLFF.

The sample holds a few counts of this clonotype. V gene TRBV27 combines with J gene TRBJ2-3; 12 nucleotides match TRBD2. Germline values: CDR1 MNHEY, CDR2 SMNVEV (reference sequence). CDR3 length: 20 amino acids. Losses at the gene ends were 4 bases for V and 3 bases for J; bases not matched to a gene: 17. The CDR3 region is CASSSRPHSLAGGPTDTQYF. For the CDR3, the DNA is TGTGCCAGCAGTTCAAGACCTCATAGTCTAGCGGGGGGGCCGACAGATACGCAGTATTTT.

J is TRBJ2-1 and V is TRBV3-1; a possible D gene is TRBD2 (5 bases). CDR1 is LGHDT and CDR2 is YNNKEL in the germline V gene (reference sequence). The V end lost 2 bases, the J end lost 0 bases, and 11 bases lay between the germline ends. There are 16 residues in the CDR3. This CDR3 reads CASSQPTTLSYNEQFF. Here the CDR3 DNA reads TGTGCCAGCAGCCAACCGACTACACTCTCCTACAATGAGCAGTTCTTC.

This clonotype was found many times. The chain is built from TRBV12-3 or TRBV12-4 and TRBJ1-4, with D maybe TRBD1 (5 bases). This CDR3 has 15 residues. The V end lost 7 bases, the J end lost 6 bases, and 18 bases lay between the germline ends. The CDR3 reads CASTSAAAGDEKLFF. The DNA of the CDR3 is TGTGCCAGCACCTCGGCGGCAGCGGGGGATGAAAAACTGTTTTTT.

This clonotype has a handful of counts. The chain has TRBV27 and TRBJ2-5; TRBD2 is a possible D gene (7 bases). The V end lost 2 bases, the J end lost 5 bases, and 12 bases lay between the germline ends. The CDR3 is made up of 14 amino acids. CDR1 and CDR2 from the germline V gene are MNHEY and SMNVEV (reference sequence). CDR3 DNA: TGTGCCAGCAGTTTAAAGGAGGGGGGGGAGACCCAGTACTTC. It specifies CASSLKEGGETQYF.

This clonotype was counted ten times or more. CDR3 nucleotides: TGCGCCAGCAGCCAAGTGAGGAACACTGAAGCTTTCTTT. It translates to CASSQVRNTEAFF. This rearrangement joins TRBV4-1 to TRBJ1-1; D gene unclear. The CDR3 loop spans 13 amino acids. Looked up from germline, CDR1 is MGHRA and CDR2 is YSYEKL. Trimming stripped 1 base from V and 1 base from J, with 4 bases between.

V and J are TRBV6-2 or TRBV6-3 and TRBJ1-5, with TRBD1 identical over 7 bases. CDR1 and CDR2 (germline): MNHEY, SVGEGT. This CDR3 comprises 13 residues. Trimming took 10 bases from V and 7 from J; bases not matched to a gene: 10. The CDR3 sequence is CAILQGSGQPQHF. DNA for the CDR3: TGTGCCATCTTACAGGGGTCCGGGCAGCCCCAGCATTTT.

This clonotype was counted a few times. This chain connects TRBV4-3 to TRBJ1-2; the D gene is possibly TRBD1 (6 bases). The CDR3 is made up of 14 amino acids. Trimming shortened V by 5 bases and J by 8 bases, and 18 bases separated the two germline ends. Germline CDR1 and CDR2: LGHNA and YSLEER. In nucleotides, the CDR3 is TGCGCCAGCAGCGGGCCGGACGGGACACGAGGCTACACCTTC. As protein: CASSGPDGTRGYTF.

The chain joins TRBV27 to TRBJ2-3, with 11 bases that match TRBD2. Germline CDR1 reads MNHEY; CDR2 reads SMNVEV (reference sequence). V lost 6 bases, J lost 7 bases, and 9 bases stayed unmatched. The CDR3 consists of 15 residues. The CDR3, as DNA: TGTGCCAGCAGATCTAGACTAGCGGGATTCAATACGCAGTATTTT. Amino acids: CASRSRLAGFNTQYF.

The chain carries TRBV5-4 and TRBJ2-7; D is perhaps TRBD1 or TRBD2 (5 bases each). Germline CDR1 is SGHNT and CDR2 is YYREEE (reference sequence). The CDR3 is 16 residues long. V lost 0 bases, J lost 3 bases, and 16 bases lay in between. The CDR3: CASSLELGEYLYEQYF. The CDR3, as DNA: TGTGCCAGCAGCTTGGAGTTGGGGGAATATCTCTACGAGCAGTACTTC. Full variable domain (outside the CDR3, taken from reference TRBV5-4 and TRBJ2-7): ETGVTQSPTHLIKTRGQQVTLRCSSQSGHNTVSWYQQALGQGPQFIFQYYREEENGRGNFPPRFSGLQFPNYSSELNVNALELDDSALYLCASSLELGEYLYEQYFGPGTRLTVT.

This chain joins TRBV4-1 and TRBJ2-1; TRBD1 matches at 7 bases. The V gene end was trimmed by 4 bases and the J gene end by 4 bases; junction bases not matched to a gene: 7. The CDR3 covers 15 residues. Germline V gene data show CDR1 as MGHRA and CDR2 as YSYEKL. The CDR3 loop is CASSPGTVFYNEQFF. The CDR3 DNA reads as TGCGCCAGCAGCCCTGGGACAGTTTTTTACAATGAGCAGTTCTTC.

This clonotype turned up a few times. This chain connects TRBV7-2 to TRBJ2-2, with TRBD2 identical over 11 bases. This CDR3 comprises 17 residues. Trimming took 5 bases from V and 8 from J; bases not matched to a gene: 13. The germline gives CDR1 SGHTA, CDR2 FQGNSA. CDR3 DNA sequence: TGTGCCAGCAGCCAGGCAGGGCTAGCGGGGGGAAAAGGGGAGCTGTTTTTT. Encoded protein: CASSQAGLAGGKGELFF.

This clonotype came up a few times. The gene calls are TRBV4-2 and TRBJ2-5; the match to TRBD2 covers 9 bases. This CDR3 is 17 amino acids long. Trimming took 1 base from V and 5 from J; bases not matched to a gene: 11. Per the germline V gene, CDR1 is LGHNA and CDR2 is YNFKEQ. CDR3 residues: CASSQVLAGPTGETQYF. The CDR3 DNA reads TGTGCCAGCAGCCAAGTACTAGCGGGCCCCACCGGGGAGACCCAGTACTTC.

In regard to this clonotype: This CDR3 fails to terminate in the conserved phenylalanine or tryptophan, so it likely reflects a read error. This chain joins TRBV6-2 or TRBV6-3 and TRBJ2-7; 8 positions match TRBD1. The CDR3 runs to 15 residues. CDR1 is MNHEY, CDR2 SVGEGT, per germline. Germline trimming cut 2 bases from V and 3 bases from J; bases unmatched to any gene: 6. The DNA for the CDR3 is TGTGCCAGCAGTTACCGGGACAGGTGCAGCTACGAGCAGTACTCC. This sequence encodes CASSYRDRCSYEQYS.

The J gene is TRBJ2-1, the V gene TRBV29-1, with 10 bases aligning to TRBD2. After removal of 3 bases from V and 2 bases from J, the junction contained 10 bases not matched to a gene. CDR3 length equals 17 residues. Germline-derived CDR1 and CDR2 are SQVTM and ANQGSEA. The CDR3 DNA follows: TGCAGCGTTGACGGCGACCCTAGCGGGAGTACCTACAATGAGCAGTTCTTC. Translated: CSVDGDPSGSTYNEQFF.

V gene TRBV28 combines with J gene TRBJ2-1, with 8 positions matching TRBD1. The CDR3 length is 16 residues. V dropped 6 bases and J dropped 1; count of bases not matched to a gene: 8. CDR1 and CDR2 (germline): MDHEN, SYDVKM. DNA for the CDR3: TGTGCCAGCAGCCTAGGACAGGGAGAATCCTACAATGAGCAGTTCTTC. Amino acid sequence: CASSLGQGESYNEQFF.

The chain recombines TRBV9 with TRBJ2-7; D might be TRBD1 or TRBD2, each matching 6 bases. This CDR3 contains 15 residues. Trimming removed 3 bases from V and 5 bases from J, with 18 bases in between. Germline-derived CDR1 and CDR2 are SGDLS and YYNGEE. The CDR3 sequence: CASSETGTTGDEQYF. CDR3 nucleotides: TGTGCCAGCAGCGAGACCGGGACAACGGGGGACGAGCAGTACTTC.

This chain uses TRBV4-1 with TRBJ1-2; TRBD1 matches at 9 bases. Germline V gene lookup returns CDR1 MGHRA and CDR2 YSYEKL. The CDR3 spans 18 residues. Unmatched junction bases numbered 10, after V lost 1 base and J lost 1 base. The CDR3 here is CASSQALGQGILNYGYTF. CDR3 DNA: TGCGCCAGCAGCCAAGCCCTGGGACAGGGCATCCTTAACTATGGCTACACCTTC.

This clonotype was seen a handful of times. The rearrangement links TRBV7-2 to TRBJ2-5, with 7 nucleotides matching TRBD2. Looked up from germline, CDR1 is SGHTA and CDR2 is FQGNSA. The V gene end was trimmed by 3 bases and the J gene end by 1 base; junction bases not matched to a gene: 11. The CDR3 runs to 17 residues. CDR3 sequence: CASSFWGGASGQETQYF. In DNA, the CDR3 is TGTGCCAGCAGCTTCTGGGGCGGGGCTAGCGGCCAAGAGACCCAGTACTTC.

This clonotype was detected only a few times. The rearrangement uses TRBV20-1 and TRBJ1-2, with 8 bases lining up with TRBD1. Trimming removed 6 bases from V and 5 bases from J; junction bases left unmatched: 8. This CDR3 has 13 residues. Germline V gives CDR1 DFQATT, CDR2 SNEGSKA (reference sequence). The DNA of the CDR3 is TGCAGTGCCCCGAGGACAGGGAGGTATGGCTACACCTTC. Protein product: CSAPRTGRYGYTF.

The chain uses TRBV6-6 and TRBJ2-3; 11 positions agree with TRBD1. The ends lost 4 bases at V and 6 bases at J; junction bases unmatched: 9. The CDR3 runs to 16 residues. Germline V gene lookup returns CDR1 MNHNY and CDR2 SVGAGI (reference sequence). Here the CDR3 DNA reads TGTGCCAGCAGTTCCCCGGGACAGGGGGTCCGTGATACGCAGTATTTT. Translated: CASSSPGQGVRDTQYF.

This clonotype was picked up a small number of times. The chain carries TRBV6-5 and TRBJ1-5; D call uncertain. Trimming cost V 6 bases and J 2 bases, with 14 bases left between them. This CDR3 region has 15 residues. Germline V gene data show CDR1 as MNHEY and CDR2 as SVGAGI. CDR3 protein: CASRKNGIGNQPQHF. CDR3 nucleotide sequence: TGTGCCAGCAGGAAAAACGGGATTGGCAATCAGCCCCAGCATTTT.

The CDR3 sequence is CASGVGGRYGYTF. As DNA, the CDR3 is TGTGCCAGCGGCGTCGGGGGACGCTATGGCTACACCTTC. The chain uses TRBV2 and TRBJ1-2; tentatively, D is TRBD1 (5 bases). This CDR3 region has 13 residues. Germline V CDR1 and CDR2: SNHLY, FYNNEI. Between the trimmed V and J ends, which lost 8 bases and 4 bases, there was a span of 14 bases.